This TCR beta chain derives from a study of shared clonotypes between healthy human individuals. The CDR3 totals 13 residues. V lost 2 bases to trimming and J lost 6 bases, with 10 bases between them. Per the germline V gene, CDR1 is MDHEN and CDR2 is SYDVKM. Naive CD8 cells comprised CD45RO-negative, CCR7-positively selected cells, excluding terminally differentiated effector memory CD45RA+ cells. Each of the donors was a healthy adult who was HIV-negative and had not had a recent acute infection or vaccination. The donor cohort consisted entirely of Caucasian adults residing in Nashville, Tennessee. Data came from immunoSEQ multiplex PCR; TCRdb stores just in-frame clones and leaves some out. This table holds about 2.2 million clones, 85% to 95% found once.

The clonotype was recovered from a man aged 18 to 29 in good health. Some clones in this sample may be carry-over from other donors' samples. The chain combines TRBV28 with TRBJ2-5; a weak D match, TRBD2 (6 bases). The source material was naive CD8+ T cells from PBMCs. The CDR3 spells CASSLTGGKTQYF. CDR3 nucleotides: TGTGCCAGCAGTTTAACAGGCGGGAAGACCCAGTACTTC.